This T cell receptor beta chain was retrieved from a study of control samples from healthy donors and cancer patients. Trimming removed 5 bases from V and 3 bases from J; junction bases left unmatched: 7. CDR3 length: 15 residues. CDR1 is SGHAT and CDR2 is FQNNGV in the germline V gene. TCRdb keeps only in-frame clones here, not all; method: immunoSEQ multiplex PCR. The table includes around 130,000 clones, more than 75% detected once. This sequence originates from a young man in good health. The V call is TRBV11-2, the J call TRBJ2-1; 7 positions match TRBD1. The sample was blood. The CDR3, as DNA: TGTGCCAGCAGCAGAACAGGGGAAGACTACAATGAGCAGTTCTTC. It translates to CASSRTGEDYNEQFF.